This is a list of T cell receptor beta chains from one sample in a study of OX40 agonist ivuxolimab in advanced cancers. Only in-frame clones appear in the TCRdb table, and some are missing; sequencing was by immunoSEQ multiplex PCR. Of tens of thousands of clones listed, roughly 88% are singletons. The sample in question was CD4+ or CD8+ T cells sorted from blood, obtained in a trial of the OX40 agonist ivuxolimab. The receptors were sampled from an adult with an advanced solid tumor such as melanoma, head and neck, liver or kidney cancer. Each CDR3 is given with its conserved first and last residue. D genes are given only for firm matches. A clone size is listed for some rows: how often the clone was seen (once, few, many), or a class if it is expanded.

NA	TRBJ2-7	TRBV9	NA	TGTGCCAGCAGCCCGCGGACAAAGACCTACGAGCAGTACTTC	CASSPRTKTYEQYF
NA	TRBJ2-6	TRBV2	once	TGTGCCAGCAGCTTATTCCCCAACTCAGACTCTGGGGCCAACGTCCTGACTTTC	CASSLFPNSDSGANVLTF
TRBD2	TRBJ2-3	TRBV30	NA	TGTGCCTGGAAACGGGGAGGAGCGGGAGGCGGCGCAGATACGCAGTATTTT	CAWKRGGAGGGADTQYF
TRBD2	TRBJ2-7	TRBV27	NA	TGTGCCAGCAGTTTACGGGGGGTCTCCTACGAGCAGTACTTC	CASSLRGVSYEQYF
NA	TRBJ1-2	TRBV28	medium-sized	TGTGCCAGCAGTTTAGGCTCGGGGGCTGGCTACACCTTC	CASSLGSGAGYTF
NA	TRBJ2-2	TRBV7-8	few	TGTGCCAGCAGCCCGGGACTCTCGTCCGGGGAGCTGTTTTTT	CASSPGLSSGELFF
NA	TRBJ1-2	TRBV9	once	TGTGCCAGCAGCGGCATGGGCTGGGGGAGCTATGGCTACACCTTC	CASSGMGWGSYGYTF
TRBD2	TRBJ2-7	TRBV6-5	NA	TGTGCCAGCAGTTACTCGACTAGCGGGAACGGCGAGCAGTACTTC	CASSYSTSGNGEQYF
NA	TRBJ2-1	TRBV30	NA	TGTGCCTGGAGTCCTCGAGGAGGCTCCTACAATGAGCAGTTCTTC	CAWSPRGGSYNEQFF
NA	TRBJ2-1	TRBV11-2	NA	TGTGCCAGCAGCTTAGCGGGGGGCGTCGAGCAGTTCTTC	CASSLAGGVEQFF
TRBD2	TRBJ2-1	TRBV6-1	NA	TGTGCCAGCAGTGAAACTGGACTAGCGGCCGTTACGTTCTTC	CASSETGLAAVTFF
NA	TRBJ2-2	TRBV7-7	NA	TGTGCTAGCAGCTTAGAACGGGGGACCGGGGAGCTGTTTTTT	CASSLERGTGELFF
TRBD1	TRBJ2-1	TRBV7-8	NA	TGTGCCAGCAGCTTAGCGGGACAGGGTACAGGTGAGCAGTTCTTC	CASSLAGQGTGEQFF
NA	TRBJ1-1	TRBV19	NA	TGTGCCAGTAGTATAGAGCCGGGAAGATCGCCTTTCTTT	CASSIEPGRSPFF
TRBD2	TRBJ2-1	TRBV27	few	TGTGCCAGCAGTTTATCAGGGACTACTCTCAATGAGCAGTTCTTC	CASSLSGTTLNEQFF
NA	TRBJ2-7	TRBV18	NA	TGTGCCAGCTCACCCTCTGCGGACAGCTCCTACGAGCAGTACTTC	CASSPSADSSYEQYF
TRBD2	TRBJ2-7	TRBV19	NA	TGTGCCAGTAGTATTTTTCTAGCGGGGGTGTACGAGCAGTACTTC	CASSIFLAGVYEQYF
TRBD2	TRBJ2-1	TRBV13	NA	TGTGCCAGCAGCCTGGGACTAGCGGGAGAGTCCGAGAATGAGCAGTTCTTC	CASSLGLAGESENEQFF
TRBD1	TRBJ1-5	TRBV27	once	TGTGCCAGCAGTACGGGGACAGGGGGTCACCAGCCCCAGCATTTT	CASSTGTGGHQPQHF
NA	TRBJ1-5	TRBV28	NA	TGTGCCAGCAGTTTATCGGTCCACAATCAGCCCCAGCATTTT	CASSLSVHNQPQHF
TRBD1	TRBJ2-7	TRBV5-1	NA	TGCGCCAGCAGCTTTACGGGACAGGGGGACGAGCAGTACTTC	CASSFTGQGDEQYF
NA	TRBJ1-2	TRBV5-8	NA	TGTGCCAGCAGCTCGCAGGGGACGGCCTATGGCTACACCTTC	CASSSQGTAYGYTF
TRBD2	TRBJ2-7	TRBV27	NA	TGTGCCAGCAGTTTAGACGTTAGCGGGAGTTTATACGAGCAGTACTTC	CASSLDVSGSLYEQYF
NA	TRBJ1-5	TRBV28	medium-sized	TGTGCCAGCAGGCAGGTAGCGGAAAGCAATCAGCCCCAGCATTTT	CASRQVAESNQPQHF
TRBD2	TRBJ2-3	TRBV5-6	NA	TGTGCCAGCAGCTTGGGAGCGGGAGGACGAACAGATACGCAGTATTTT	CASSLGAGGRTDTQYF
TRBD2	TRBJ2-7	TRBV28	NA	TGTGCCAGCAGTTTTGTCCCTAGCGGGAGGTACGAGCAGTACTTC	CASSFVPSGRYEQYF
NA	TRBJ1-1	TRBV19	NA	TGTGCCAGTAGTACAGAGTCCCAGGAGGACACTGAAGCTTTCTTT	CASSTESQEDTEAFF
TRBD1	TRBJ2-7	TRBV2	NA	TGTGCCAGCAGTGGGGGGGGACAGGGAGCATACGAGCAGTACTTC	CASSGGGQGAYEQYF
NA	TRBJ2-7	TRBV12-5	NA	TGTGCTAGTGCCACCCTCTACGAGCAGTACTTC	CASATLYEQYF
NA	TRBJ2-1	TRBV11-2	NA	TGTGCCAGCAGCCTGGAGACAGATTTCAATGAGCAGTTCTTC	CASSLETDFNEQFF
NA	TRBJ2-7	TRBV27	NA	TGTGCCAGCAGTTTCCAGACATCTTACGAGCAGTACTTC	CASSFQTSYEQYF